The 13 T cell receptor beta chains given below trace back to one sample, sequenced in a study of Tregs in tolerant kidney transplant recipients. Using immunoSEQ multiplex PCR, the repertoire was profiled, and TCRdb retains in-frame clones only, with some absent. The sample lists 90,000 or so clones; roughly 93% were seen once. Recipients received nonmyeloablative bone marrow transplants from related graft donors, with transient mixed chimerism. Here the sequenced sample was CD4+ T cells from blood (PBMCs), taken 12 months after the transplant. These receptors were obtained from a human patient who received a combined kidney and bone marrow transplant. Some T cells may arise from the graft donor.

The chain uses TRBV11-3 and TRBJ2-7, with D possibly TRBD1 on 6 matching bases. V dropped 5 bases and J dropped 3 bases, with 17 bases sitting between them. Germline V gives CDR1 SGHNT, CDR2 YENEEA. The CDR3 sequence is 15 residues long. The CDR3, as DNA: TGTGCCAGCAGCCGGGATGGGGGCCGTAACTACGAGCAGTACTTC. As protein: CASSRDGGRNYEQYF.

This chain uses TRBV7-2 with TRBJ2-1, with 8 bases lining up with TRBD2. The CDR3 has 13 residues. The germline CDR1 and CDR2 sequences are SGHTA and FQGNSA. Trimming removed 1 base from V and 9 bases from J; junction bases left unmatched: 2. The CDR3: CASSLERGSEQFF. The CDR3 nucleotides are TGTGCCAGCAGCTTAGAGCGGGGGTCTGAGCAGTTCTTC.

J is TRBJ1-2 and V is TRBV4-3, with D possibly TRBD1 on 6 matching bases. V lost 0 bases and J lost 5, with 16 bases in between. Germline CDR1 LGHNA, CDR2 YSLEER. CDR3 length equals 16 residues. This chain's CDR3 is CASSQDGGQGTYGYTF. The CDR3, as DNA: TGCGCCAGCAGCCAAGACGGGGGGCAGGGTACTTATGGCTACACCTTC.

The chain links TRBV30 to TRBJ1-2; D ambiguous. The germline V and J ends were trimmed by 0 bases and 2 bases, with 10 bases remaining between them. The CDR3 consists of 14 residues. Per germline, CDR1 GTSNPN and CDR2 SVGIG (reference sequence). The CDR3 is CAWSVLGKNYGYTF. CDR3 nucleotides: TGTGCCTGGAGTGTACTGGGCAAGAACTATGGCTACACCTTC.

The rearrangement uses TRBV7-9 and TRBJ2-1; 10 nucleotides agree with TRBD2. Trimming cost V 5 bases and J 0 bases; bases outside gene matches: 7. In germline, CDR1 is SEHNR, CDR2 FQNEAQ (reference sequence). This CDR3 is built from 17 residues. As DNA, the CDR3 is TGTGCCAGCAGCCTTGGACTAGCGGCAAGCTCCTACAATGAGCAGTTCTTC. Its protein product is CASSLGLAASSYNEQFF.

The gene calls are TRBV7-3 and TRBJ2-1, with 10 bases identical to TRBD2. Trimming cost V 5 bases and J 10 bases; bases outside gene matches: 5. The CDR3 runs to 13 residues. From germline, CDR1 is SGHTA and CDR2 FQGTGA. The CDR3 is CASSAPSGGEQFF. DNA for the CDR3: TGTGCCAGCAGCGCCCCTAGCGGGGGCGAGCAGTTCTTC.

A word on this clone: The same CDR3 is also encoded by other DNA sequences in this sample. The V call is TRBV5-1, the J call TRBJ2-7, with 7 nucleotides matching TRBD1. The CDR3 is made up of 14 amino acids. Germline CDR1 SGHRS, CDR2 YFSETQ. Losses at the gene ends were 4 bases for V and 2 bases for J; bases not matched to a gene: 6. CDR3 region: CASSRTGPTYEQYF. DNA of the CDR3: TGCGCCAGCAGCAGGACAGGCCCCACCTACGAGCAGTACTTC.

CDR3 DNA sequence: TGTGCCACCAGCAGAGATTATAGACAGGGAACCTACGAGCAGTACTTC. This sequence encodes CATSRDYRQGTYEQYF. V is TRBV15 and J is TRBJ2-7; the match to TRBD1 covers 7 bases. The germline gives CDR1 LNHNV, CDR2 YYDKDF (reference sequence). This CDR3 region has 16 residues. The V segment lost 0 bases and the J segment 2 bases; nucleotides outside the gene matches: 7. Filled out from reference TRBV15 and TRBJ2-7, the complete variable domain reads DAMVIQNPRYQVTQFGKPVTLSCSQTLNHNVMYWYQQKSSQAPKLLFHYYDKDFNNEADTPDNFQSRRPNTSFCFLDIRSPGLGDTAMYLCATSRDYRQGTYEQYFGPGTRLTVT.

The chain carries TRBV5-1 and TRBJ2-3; perhaps TRBD1 as D (5 bases). V dropped 0 bases and J dropped 4 bases, with 6 bases sitting between them. Germline CDR1 and CDR2: SGHRS and YFSETQ. The CDR3 consists of 13 residues. In DNA, the CDR3 is TGCGCCAGCAGCTTGGGGGGCCCAGATACGCAGTATTTT. It translates to CASSLGGPDTQYF.

This rearrangement joins TRBV7-2 to TRBJ2-1, with 7 bases lining up with TRBD2. Germline trimming cut 7 bases from V and 7 bases from J; bases unmatched to any gene: 13. Germline V gene sequence: CDR1 SGHTA, CDR2 FQGNSA. This CDR3 comprises 15 residues. CDR3 amino acids: CASTLAGRGGNEQFF. The CDR3 nucleotides are TGTGCCAGCACCCTAGCAGGGAGGGGAGGGAATGAGCAGTTCTTC.

The V gene is TRBV2, the J gene TRBJ2-2; tentative D call: TRBD1 (6 bases). CDR3 length equals 16 residues. Trimming pared 5 bases from V and 2 bases from J, leaving 15 bases between. Germline V gene lookup returns CDR1 SNHLY and CDR2 FYNNEI. The CDR3 nucleotides read TGTGCCAGCAGTCAGCACAGGGTGGAAAACACCGGGGAGCTGTTTTTT. This gives the protein CASSQHRVENTGELFF. Using reference TRBV2 and TRBJ2-2 for the parts outside the CDR3, the full variable domain is EPEVTQTPSHQVTQMGQEVILRCVPISNHLYFYWYRQILGQKVEFLVSFYNNEISEKSEIFDDQFSVERPDGSNFTLKIRSTKLEDSAMYFCASSQHRVENTGELFFGEGSRLTVL.

The chain uses TRBV4-1 and TRBJ2-5; 12 bases fit TRBD2. V shed 4 bases and J 2 bases; nucleotides not matched to a gene: 5. CDR1 MGHRA and CDR2 YSYEKL come from the germline V gene. The CDR3 totals 16 residues. The CDR3: CASSPRGLAGQETQYF. The CDR3 coding sequence is TGCGCCAGCAGCCCCCGCGGACTAGCGGGGCAAGAGACCCAGTACTTC.

The rearrangement links TRBV28 to TRBJ1-4; D remains unclear. Germline V CDR1 and CDR2: MDHEN, SYDVKM. This CDR3 contains 12 residues. V was clipped by 3 bases and J by 8 bases, with 7 bases between them. The CDR3 DNA reads as TGTGCCAGCAGTTTTTCCGGGGAAAAACTGTTTTTT. As protein: CASSFSGEKLFF.